This TCR beta chain was found in a study of shared clonotypes between healthy human individuals (dated by TCRdb to 2018 to 2020). At the level of the whole study: The cohort comprised a couple of women and a few men aged 18 to 49 years. Different laboratories and diverse techniques were used to prepare libraries and sequence TCR repertoires, to increase sequencing depth and limit assay-specific biases. For each donor, three plates each were used for CD4 naive and CD4 memory, two plates were used for CD8 naive, and one plate was used for CD8 memory. Per donor, leukapheresis produced somewhere between about 0.94 and 9.5 billion PBMCs. To estimate repertoire size and how much clonotypes are shared between individuals, the study performed deep sequencing of blood TCR repertoires from 4 to 6 healthy adults.

The donors were healthy, HIV-negative adults with no recently reported acute infections or vaccinations. Every donor was a Caucasian adult living in Nashville, Tennessee, USA. CD4+ T cells were enriched by magnetic negative selection, after which naive cells were positively selected on CD45RA and the negative fraction was taken as the memory subset. Blood was collected by leukapheresis, and PBMCs were isolated by Ficoll-Histopaque density gradient centrifugation and then cryopreserved in liquid nitrogen vapor phase. Analytical flow cytometry was used to check the purity and quantity of every magnetically sorted T cell population. Genomic DNA was isolated from every sorted fraction and measured by UV absorbance on a Nanodrop 2000c. Broader findings and caveats from the paper: Sampling was limited to blood, and TCR repertoires in tissue likely differ from TCR repertoires in blood. Compared with non-shared clonotypes, clonotypes shared by all four sorted-subset donors had higher generation probabilities. Around 5.4% of naive CD4, around 4% of naive CD8, 2.3% of memory CD4, and about 0.4% of memory CD8 clonotypes were shared across several donors. Even with the large sequencing depth, rarefaction of the sorted-subset datasets indicated that sequencing was incomplete. The genetic and exposure-history diversity represented was limited by the small number of donors. Naive subsets generally had larger estimated clonotype richness than memory subsets did. Pairwise subsampling led to the expectation that sequencing depth would affect the degree of clonotype sharing among donors.

Turning to this clone: Its antigen specificity is not known. No much larger clone exists at a distance of one base, and base qualities are not known.

TCR CDR3 regions were amplified from genomic DNA by multiplex PCR using the deep immunoSEQ assay. For each cell subset, the extracted genomic DNA was distributed evenly across all wells of several immunoSEQ 96-well plates, and each plate served as one replicate. For sorted subsets, approximately 200 ng of genomic DNA, equivalent to some 30,000 T cell genomes, went into each replicate PCR. The purified libraries were quantified using a Qubit 3.0 fluorometer, sized with a Bioanalyzer 2100, and then quantified again using the KAPA Library Quantification kit. Each immunoSEQ 96-well plate was sequenced on its own single-read 150-cycle Illumina NextSeq 550 flow cell. In the paper's pipeline: Because the immunoSEQ output included only junctional sequences and no quality scores, the filtering could not be the same as the filtering used for full-length reads. To assign V/J genes and CDR3, sequences were annotated against IMGT germline references using PyIR, a Python wrapper for IgBLAST v1.9. Reads were filtered out if the reads had weak V/J assignments (E-value above 1e-6), no CDR3, stop codons, out-of-frame junctions, or ambiguous translated residues. V3J clonotypes were defined as sequences sharing the same inferred V gene, J gene, and CDR3 amino acid sequence. Percentage overlap between repertoires was computed as shared unique clonotypes divided by the size of the smaller repertoire. Three approaches were used to assess repertoire richness: RTK rarefaction, the Chao1 estimator, and Recon v2.1 estimates of unobserved clonotypes. Generation probabilities were computed with OLGA for all TCRbeta clonotypes obtained by the gDNA method from several donors. Drawn from immuneACCESS, this table holds only the in-frame rearrangements with V and J called that TCRdb kept. Clones are partly lost; checked studies trace under half to an unresolved V gene and leave the rest unexplained. The DNA gave D and trimming, while V, J and clone size come from that table. For this sample the table gives approximately 2.1 million clones, of which just over 90% were detected only once. Together, the top ten hold 0.39% of the sample.

Sequenced sample: naive CD4+ T cells from PBMCs. This specimen's cell subset or site label, interpreted: CD45RA+ positively selected. The receptor comes from a young man in good health. Some clones in this sample may be carry-over from other donors' samples.

The CDR3 region has the sequence CASSLIQGRGNQPQHF. The DNA sequence follows: TGTGCCAGCAGCCTAATACAGGGTCGGGGCAATCAGCCCCAGCATTTT. The rearrangement joined TRBV28 to TRBJ1-5; TRBD1 might be the D gene, on 6 matching bases. The germline V gene specifies MDHEN as CDR1 and SYDVKM as CDR2. There are 16 amino acids in the CDR3, from cysteine to phenylalanine inclusive. The kept DNA is CDR3 alone, 48 bases in frame from the first base. The junction shows trimming of 6 bases on V and 2 bases on J, plus 17 bases between the germline ends.